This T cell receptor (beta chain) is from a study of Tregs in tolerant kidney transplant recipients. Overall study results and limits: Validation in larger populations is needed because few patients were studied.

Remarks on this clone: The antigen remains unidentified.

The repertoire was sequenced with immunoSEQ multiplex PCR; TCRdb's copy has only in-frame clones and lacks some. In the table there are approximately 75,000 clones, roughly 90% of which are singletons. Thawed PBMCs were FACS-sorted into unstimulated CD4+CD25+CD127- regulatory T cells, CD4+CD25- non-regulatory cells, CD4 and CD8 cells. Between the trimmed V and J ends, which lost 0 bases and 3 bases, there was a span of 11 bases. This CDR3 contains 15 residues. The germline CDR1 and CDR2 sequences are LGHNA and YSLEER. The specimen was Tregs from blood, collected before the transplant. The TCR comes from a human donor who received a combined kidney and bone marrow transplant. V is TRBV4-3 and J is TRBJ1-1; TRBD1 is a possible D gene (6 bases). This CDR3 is CASSQEWAGDTEAFF. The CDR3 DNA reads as TGCGCCAGCAGCCAAGAATGGGCAGGGGACACTGAAGCTTTCTTT.